This T cell receptor beta chain was identified during a study of T cells in Graves' hyperthyroidism and ophthalmopathy. Overall study results and limits: Ophthalmopathy onset followed model prediction by a median approximately 6.2 months.

This clonotype was detected many times. As yet, its antigen is unknown. The study left out patients who had uncontrolled infection, other autoimmune disease, pregnancy or lactation. Diagnostic assessment was based on clinical symptoms, serum thyroxine and TRAb, thyroid ultrasound and orbital computed tomography. PBMCs were collected from an approximately 9 ml volume of fresh peripheral blood. Amplified regions were TCR beta CDR3 sequences from RNA transcripts. Initially, a first-round RT-PCR of the TCR CDR3 employed the HTBI primer set. TCRdb re-called the multiplex PCR reads through MiXCR, storing one row per CDR3 protein. This sample has about 640,000 distinct CDR3 sequences; around 20% occur once, and the top ten carry approximately 30%. The CDR3 is 16 residues long. Looked up from germline, CDR1 is LGHDT and CDR2 is YNNKEL (reference sequence). V dropped 4 bases and J dropped 1 base, with 16 bases sitting between them.

Sequencing was done on a sample of blood. This chain links TRBV3-1 with TRBJ2-5; possible D gene TRBD2, 5 bases. The receptor's source is a man aged 25 to 40 with Graves' ophthalmopathy. CDR3 loop: CASSPEGGQIQETQYF. CDR3 sequence (DNA): TGTGCCAGCAGCCCCGAGGGCGGGCAGATCCAAGAGACCCAGTACTTC.